Shown below are 27 T cell receptor beta chains from a single sample sequenced in a study of T cell changes during pregnancy in multiple sclerosis. Profiled with immunoSEQ multiplex PCR; TCRdb holds only in-frame clones, not every one. The sample consists of 50,000 to 70,000 clones, about nine tenths of them appearing once. Material: peripheral blood, obtained in the third trimester of pregnancy. These TCRs come from a female donor in good health, enrolled as a control in a pregnancy study.

V is TRBV7-6 and J is TRBJ2-7; 8 positions match TRBD2. The germline V gene encodes CDR1 SGHVS and CDR2 FNYEAQ. J was trimmed by 7 bases and V by 9 bases; bases with no gene match: 14. This CDR3 is 14 amino acids long. For the CDR3, the DNA is TGTGCCAGTCACGGGAGGGTTGTCCGGGGGGAGCAGTACTTC. Its protein product is CASHGRVVRGEQYF.

The genes are TRBV28 and TRBJ1-3, with a tentative D call TRBD1 (5 bases). Per the germline V gene, CDR1 is MDHEN and CDR2 is SYDVKM. Trimming pared 4 bases from V and 0 bases from J, leaving 13 bases between. CDR3 length: 16 amino acids. The CDR3 DNA follows: TGTGCCAGCAGTTCACCCGACAGACGCTCTGGAAACACCATATATTTT. Protein sequence: CASSSPDRRSGNTIYF.

The chain links TRBV27 to TRBJ2-1, with D hard to call. Germline assignment: CDR1 MNHEY and CDR2 SMNVEV (reference sequence). The CDR3 is 14 residues long. Between the trimmed V and J ends, which lost 3 bases and 4 bases, there was a span of 10 bases. The CDR3 nucleotides read TGTGCCAGCAGTTTCTCGAGCTTTTACAATGAGCAGTTCTTC. Protein sequence: CASSFSSFYNEQFF.

This sequence joins TRBV15 and TRBJ2-7; D gene unclear. Germline CDR1 reads LNHNV; CDR2 reads YYDKDF (reference sequence). The length of the CDR3 is 15 residues. With 1 base removed from V and 8 bases from J, the gap between germline ends came to 18 bases. The CDR3 sequence is CATSRVRSPGTKQYF. The CDR3 nucleotides read TGTGCCACCAGCAGAGTAAGGAGCCCCGGAACGAAGCAGTACTTC. Together with reference TRBV15 and TRBJ2-7, the CDR3 gives the full variable domain: DAMVIQNPRYQVTQFGKPVTLSCSQTLNHNVMYWYQQKSSQAPKLLFHYYDKDFNNEADTPDNFQSRRPNTSFCFLDIRSPGLGDTAMYLCATSRVRSPGTKQYFGPGTRLTVT.

This clone was found once. The rearrangement joins TRBV28 to TRBJ2-2; 11 nucleotides match TRBD2. Looked up from germline, CDR1 is MDHEN and CDR2 is SYDVKM. J gave up 2 bases and V 6 bases, and 5 bases lay outside the gene matches. The CDR3 covers 16 residues. For the CDR3, the DNA is TGTGCCAGCAGAACTAGCGGGAGACTCAACACCGGGGAGCTGTTTTTT. Its protein is CASRTSGRLNTGELFF.

The chain recombines TRBV7-8 with TRBJ1-1; TRBD1 matches at 9 bases. From germline, CDR1 is SGHVS and CDR2 FQNEAQ. The CDR3 totals 14 residues. V lost 2 bases to trimming and J lost 11 bases; unmatched junction nucleotides: 9. The CDR3 DNA is TGTGCCAGCAGCTTACCGGGACAGGGACGGAATGCTTTCTTT. The encoded protein is CASSLPGQGRNAFF.

V usage is TRBV28 and J usage is TRBJ1-5, with 12 nucleotides matching TRBD1. Germline V gives CDR1 MDHEN, CDR2 SYDVKM. V lost 7 bases, J lost 7 bases, and 17 bases stayed unmatched. The CDR3 runs 18 residues. CDR3 coding DNA: TGTGCCAGCACCACGCCCTCCGGGACAGGGGGCGCGGGGCAGCCCCAGCATTTT. As protein: CASTTPSGTGGAGQPQHF.

This sequence joins TRBV6-1 and TRBJ2-3, with 10 bases matching TRBD1. The J segment lost 3 bases and the V segment lost 7 bases, leaving 7 bases of the junction unmatched. This CDR3 has 15 amino acids. Germline values: CDR1 MNHNS, CDR2 SASEGT. Here the CDR3 DNA reads TGTGCCAGCAAACAAGGACAGGGGGTAACAGATACGCAGTATTTT. This gives the protein CASKQGQGVTDTQYF.

The gene calls are TRBV5-1 and TRBJ1-4; TRBD1 might be the D (6 bases). The germline V gene has CDR1 SGHRS and CDR2 YFSETQ. The CDR3 spans 14 residues. Trimming pared 4 bases from V and 4 bases from J, leaving 11 bases between. In nucleotides, the CDR3 is TGCGCCAGCAGCGTGGACAGCTTTAATGAAAAACTGTTTTTT. Amino acids: CASSVDSFNEKLFF.

The V call is TRBV11-2, the J call TRBJ2-5, with 8 bases identical to TRBD1. CDR3 length: 14 amino acids. Trimming at V came to 5 bases and at J to 5 bases, leaving 7 bases not matched to a gene. The germline V gene has CDR1 SGHAT and CDR2 FQNNGV. The CDR3 spells CASSPLDREETQYF. CDR3 in DNA: TGTGCCAGCAGCCCGCTGGACAGGGAGGAGACCCAGTACTTC.

The J gene is TRBJ2-7, the V gene TRBV5-1, with 7 bases identical to TRBD1. V lost 4 bases, J lost 8 bases, and 12 bases stayed unmatched. This CDR3 has 14 amino acids. CDR1 SGHRS and CDR2 YFSETQ come from the germline V gene. This CDR3 reads CASSIQLTGKKQYF. In DNA form, the CDR3 reads TGCGCCAGCAGCATCCAGCTGACAGGGAAGAAGCAGTACTTC.

The CDR3 here is CASSPGRGNTIYF. The DNA of the CDR3 is TGTGCCAGCAGCCCTGGCCGGGGTAACACCATATATTTT. This chain uses TRBV27 with TRBJ1-3, with D unresolved. The CDR3 extends over 13 amino acids. Germline CDR1 is MNHEY and CDR2 is SMNVEV (reference sequence). Deletions cut 6 bases from V and 7 bases from J, with 13 bases between.

In this sample, this clone turned up once. This chain links TRBV30 with TRBJ2-7, with D tentatively TRBD1 (6 bases). Trimming shortened V by 3 bases and J by 4 bases, and 25 bases separated the two germline ends. CDR1 and CDR2 (germline): GTSNPN, SVGIG (reference sequence). The CDR3 extends over 17 amino acids. In nucleotides, the CDR3 is TGTGCCTGGAGCAGGGGCTTGACAGGCCAGGGGATTTACGAGCAGTACTTC. Encoded protein: CAWSRGLTGQGIYEQYF.

CDR3 region: CASSTPRPPSGLNTGELFF. DNA for the CDR3: TGTGCCAGTAGTACCCCTAGGCCGCCTAGCGGGTTGAACACCGGGGAGCTGTTTTTT. The chain carries TRBV19 and TRBJ2-2; 8 positions agree with TRBD2. Germline V gene sequence: CDR1 LNHDA, CDR2 SQIVND (reference sequence). The CDR3 is made up of 19 amino acids. With 4 bases clipped from V and 1 base from J, the junction kept 14 bases outside the gene matches.

The chain uses TRBV5-8 and TRBJ1-5; D remains ambiguous. The V gene lost 2 bases and the J gene lost 2 bases, with 5 bases spanning the gap. Germline CDR1 and CDR2: SGHTS and YDEGEE. This CDR3 is built from 13 residues. The CDR3 sequence: CASSFYGNQPQHF. The CDR3 nucleotides read TGTGCCAGCAGCTTTTATGGCAATCAGCCCCAGCATTTT.

The rearrangement joins TRBV7-9 to TRBJ2-7; the D gene is possibly TRBD2 (6 bases). The CDR3 has 14 amino acids. Between the trimmed V and J ends, which lost 5 bases and 3 bases, there was a span of 14 bases. The germline V gene encodes CDR1 SEHNR and CDR2 FQNEAQ (reference sequence). The CDR3 bases are TGTGCCAGCAGCCCCCGGGACTTCCACTACGAGCAGTACTTC. It specifies CASSPRDFHYEQYF.

The V and J genes are TRBV4-2 and TRBJ2-7; the D gene is possibly TRBD2 (6 bases). The germline V gene has CDR1 LGHNA and CDR2 YNFKEQ. V was trimmed by 5 bases and J by 3 bases, leaving 11 bases between them. This CDR3 contains 13 residues. As DNA, the CDR3 is TGTGCCAGCAGCTGGGACTCCCTCTACGAGCAGTACTTC. It specifies CASSWDSLYEQYF.

This chain connects TRBV10-3 to TRBJ2-6, with 8 bases fitting TRBD1. V lost 6 bases, J lost 1 base, and 8 bases stayed unmatched. Germline V gene sequence: CDR1 ENHRY, CDR2 SYGVKD. This CDR3 contains 17 residues. The CDR3 loop reads CAISVGTGASGANVLTF. The CDR3 nucleotides read TGTGCCATCAGCGTGGGGACAGGAGCGTCTGGGGCCAACGTCCTGACTTTC.

This chain joins TRBV29-1 and TRBJ2-7; D may be TRBD1 (5 bases). The CDR3 covers 12 residues. V lost 7 bases and J 4 bases, leaving 14 bases between the germline ends. Per the germline V gene, CDR1 is SQVTM and CDR2 is ANQGSEA. DNA for the CDR3: TGCAGCGGGCTAGACAGTCCATACGAGCAGTACTTC. It specifies CSGLDSPYEQYF.

This clone has a single count. The chain combines TRBV6-8 with TRBJ2-7, with D unresolved. This CDR3 is 13 amino acids long. Looked up from germline, CDR1 is MNHGY and CDR2 is SAAAGT. V was trimmed by 6 bases and J by 3 bases, leaving 12 bases between them. The CDR3 here is CASSCDGGYEQYF. CDR3 DNA sequence: TGTGCCAGCAGCTGCGACGGCGGCTACGAGCAGTACTTC.

This chain links TRBV28 with TRBJ2-7; 13 positions agree with TRBD2. The CDR3 extends over 16 amino acids. Trimming took 0 bases from V and 1 from J; bases not matched to a gene: 0. CDR1 and CDR2 from the germline V gene are MDHEN and SYDVKM. The DNA for the CDR3 is TGTGCCAGCAGTTTATGGACTAGCGGGAGGTCCTACGAGCAGTACTTC. It codes for CASSLWTSGRSYEQYF.

The rearrangement uses TRBV27 and TRBJ1-6; 9 nucleotides align to TRBD1. The V and J ends lost 8 bases and 10 bases, in that order; junction bases with no gene match: 3. The germline V gene has CDR1 MNHEY and CDR2 SMNVEV (reference sequence). This CDR3 comprises 12 residues. DNA for the CDR3: TGTGCCAGCGGACAGGGGTACTCACCCCTCCACTTT. This translates into CASGQGYSPLHF.

The chain recombines TRBV7-9 with TRBJ2-3; perhaps TRBD2 as D (6 bases). Trimming removed 2 bases at V and 3 bases at J, with 15 bases between. This CDR3 has 16 residues. Germline assignment: CDR1 SEHNR and CDR2 FQNEAQ (reference sequence). The DNA of the CDR3 is TGTGCCAGCAGCTTATTGATCGGGGGACGGACAGATACGCAGTATTTT. As protein: CASSLLIGGRTDTQYF. The full variable domain, its missing parts supplied by reference TRBV7-9 and TRBJ2-3, is DTGVSQNPRHKITKRGQNVTFRCDPISEHNRLYWYRQTLGQGPEFLTYFQNEAQLEKSRLLSDRFSAERPKGSFSTLEIQRTEQGDSAMYLCASSLLIGGRTDTQYFGPGTRLTVL.

V and J are TRBV28 and TRBJ2-1, with 13 bases matching TRBD2. The trim removed 6 bases at V and 16 bases at J, leaving 9 bases unmatched. The CDR3 sequence is 13 residues long. In germline, CDR1 is MDHEN, CDR2 SYDVKM. CDR3 in amino acids: CASSRGLAGVAFF. The CDR3 DNA is TGTGCCAGCAGCCGCGGACTAGCGGGAGTCGCTTTCTTC.

The V gene is TRBV7-9, the J gene TRBJ2-5; 10 nucleotides agree with TRBD1. The better agreement between TRBJ2-7 and the DNA end casts doubt on the J call. CDR1 and CDR2 from the germline V gene are SEHNR and FQNEAQ (reference sequence). The CDR3 totals 16 residues. The DNA for the CDR3 is TGTGCCAGCAGCTTACAAGGACAGGGGGTAATCTACGAGCAGTACTTC. It encodes CASSLQGQGVIYEQYF.

The J gene is TRBJ2-5, the V gene TRBV19; 9 bases are shared with TRBD1. Germline V gene sequence: CDR1 LNHDA, CDR2 SQIVND (reference sequence). CDR3 length: 13 amino acids. J gave up 3 bases and V 5 bases, and 1 base lay outside the gene matches. CDR3 sequence: CASSGDREETQYF. CDR3 coding DNA: TGTGCCAGTAGTGGGGACAGGGAAGAGACCCAGTACTTC.

The V call is TRBV5-1, the J call TRBJ2-3; TRBD2 agrees at 8 bases. CDR1 and CDR2 from the germline V gene are SGHRS and YFSETQ. V shed 1 base and J 0 bases; nucleotides not matched to a gene: 1. The CDR3 totals 15 residues. The CDR3 DNA follows: TGCGCCAGCAGCTTGCCTAGCGGGAGCACAGATACGCAGTATTTT. Protein product: CASSLPSGSTDTQYF.